The source of this T cell receptor beta chain is a study of T-cell reconstitution after alpha-beta-depleted transplantation in children. Regarding the study as a whole: Alpha-beta T cells present about two months after transplant were reported to originate from several hundred expanded graft clones.

The TCRbeta library incorporated unique molecular identifiers. MiXCR, applied by TCRdb to the PCR reads, yields one record per CDR3 protein. This table has around 490,000 distinct CDR3 sequences, roughly an eighth appearing once. This CDR3 comprises 13 residues. Trimming cost V 6 bases and J 2 bases, with 5 bases left between them. Germline values: CDR1 MNHNS, CDR2 SASEGT. In this sample, this clonotype turned up a few times. Its antigen is currently unknown. The sequencing here drew on PBMCs, mostly from graft donor cells, taken 180 days after TCRalphabeta/CD19-depleted stem cell transplant. The receptor was derived from a female patient aged 2-9 years who had a stem cell transplant for aplastic anemia, so the T cells may come from the graft donor. This sequence joins TRBV6-1 and TRBJ2-6; D not resolved. CDR3 nucleotides: TGTGCCAGCAGACCTCCTGGGGCCAACGTCCTGACTTTC. Its protein product is CASRPPGANVLTF.